This TCR beta chain is from a study of blood T cells in healthy people across ages. The authors ran a second PCR of 7 to 11 cycles using a sample-barcoded 5' primer and a J-beta primer mix. Each CDR3 protein gets one entry after TCRdb re-called the 5' RACE reads with MiXCR. Of approximately 730,000 distinct CDR3 sequences in the sample, roughly 43% are singletons; the top ten hold about 20%. In germline, CDR1 is ENHRY, CDR2 SYGVKD. The CDR3 consists of 11 residues. V gave up 3 bases and J gave up 7 bases, with 5 bases separating them. Sequencing was done on a sample of blood. The receptor's source is a woman aged 60-75 years in good health. V is TRBV10-3 and J is TRBJ2-3; no firm D call. The CDR3: CAISDSNTQYF. CDR3 coding DNA: TGTGCCATCAGTGACTCAAATACGCAGTATTTT.